This TCR beta chain was recorded in a study of cytomegalovirus exposure and HLA in healthy donors. This clone was observed a handful of times. Antigen: not known. CDR3 length equals 17 residues. V was pared by 3 bases and J by 0 bases, with 15 bases between. The germline V gene has CDR1 SGHTA and CDR2 FQGNSA. PCR used 60 Vbeta primers and 13 Jbeta primers. Original handling: Later work found 80 million to 85 million unique TCR beta chains, with 9.5 million to 12 million shared. TCRdb's table, derived via immunoSEQ multiplex PCR, lists solely in-frame clones and lacks some. V and J calls and clone size are copied from that table; D and trimming were computed from the DNA. The sample consists of some 150,000 clones, 60% to 80% of them appearing once. Study-wide points: Looking again later, the authors saw that most CMV-associated TCR beta chains seemed HLA-restricted. An analysis done earlier found most TCR beta V segments productive about 87% or about 30% of the time.

The source is a man in his forties in good health and CMV-seronegative. The J gene is TRBJ1-5, the V gene TRBV7-2; D ambiguous. The sequencing input was PBMCs. CDR3 DNA: TGTGCCAGCAGCTTCAGCACCTCTTACTATAGCAATCAGCCCCAGCATTTT. This encodes CASSFSTSYYSNQPQHF.